These 14 T cell receptor beta chains were sequenced from one sample in a study of technical replicates of blood from a few donors. Libraries were prepared by immunoSEQ multiplex PCR; TCRdb keeps only in-frame clonotypes and omits some of them. The table shows just under 100,000 clones, with around 96% occurring only once. The sample consisted of T cells isolated from PBMCs. The receptors shown here come from a human donor in good health.

This clone was counted once. CDR3 coding DNA: TGTGCCAGCAGTTCCGGGAAAATGAACACTGAAGCTTTCTTT. It is translated as CASSSGKMNTEAFF. The rearrangement joins TRBV28 to TRBJ1-1; D call uncertain. The V end lost 4 bases, the J end lost 0 bases, and 9 bases lay between the germline ends. Germline CDR1 is MDHEN and CDR2 is SYDVKM. The CDR3 is made up of 14 amino acids. Using reference TRBV28 and TRBJ1-1 for the parts outside the CDR3, the full variable domain is DVKVTQSSRYLVKRTGEKVFLECVQDMDHENMFWYRQDPGLGLRLIYFSYDVKMKEKGDIPEGYSVSREKKERFSLILESASTNQTSMYLCASSSGKMNTEAFFGQGTRLTVV.

Only one count was recorded for this clone. This chain connects TRBV2 to TRBJ2-1, with D unclear. Looked up from germline, CDR1 is SNHLY and CDR2 is FYNNEI. CDR3 length: 13 amino acids. The V gene lost 5 bases and the J gene lost 10 bases, with 15 bases spanning the gap. CDR3: CASSSLSGYEQFF. DNA for the CDR3: TGTGCCAGCAGTTCCCTGAGTGGTTACGAGCAGTTCTTC.

The chain carries TRBV28 and TRBJ1-5; D remains ambiguous. This CDR3 spans 16 amino acids. Trimming pared 7 bases from V and 4 bases from J, leaving 20 bases between. Germline V gives CDR1 MDHEN, CDR2 SYDVKM. CDR3 residues: CASTFSQSTENQPQHF. In nucleotides, the CDR3 is TGTGCCAGCACCTTCTCCCAATCAACTGAAAATCAGCCCCAGCATTTT.

V is TRBV28 and J is TRBJ1-4, with TRBD1 as a possible D gene (5 bases). Between the trimmed V and J ends, which lost 3 bases and 2 bases, there was a span of 10 bases. The CDR3 is made up of 15 amino acids. Germline CDR1 reads MDHEN; CDR2 reads SYDVKM. The CDR3 loop is CASSLAGRTNEKLFF. DNA for the CDR3: TGTGCCAGCAGTTTGGCAGGGCGGACTAATGAAAAACTGTTTTTT.

CDR3 sequence (DNA): TGTGCCAGCAGTGTGGGCAGGGGTATGATACAGCCCCAGCATTTT. Protein: CASSVGRGMIQPQHF. This chain uses TRBV6-1 with TRBJ1-5; a weak D match, TRBD1 (6 bases). Germline V CDR1 and CDR2: MNHNS, SASEGT. The CDR3 extends over 15 amino acids. Deletions cut 4 bases from V and 7 bases from J, with 17 bases between.

The genes are TRBV5-6 and TRBJ1-1; weak D call: TRBD1 (6 bases). The CDR3 spans 17 residues. The V gene's germline CDR1 is SGHDT and CDR2 YYEEEE. Trimming took off 0 bases at V and 0 bases at J, with 15 bases between the two ends. This CDR3 is CASSLVRDKRMNTEAFF. The CDR3 bases are TGTGCCAGCAGCTTGGTTCGGGACAAGAGGATGAACACTGAAGCTTTCTTT.

The chain joins TRBV5-1 to TRBJ2-5, with 12 bases matching TRBD2. J lost 2 bases, V lost 3 bases, and 2 bases had no gene match. Per the germline V gene, CDR1 is SGHRS and CDR2 is YFSETQ. The CDR3 extends over 15 amino acids. The CDR3 here is CASSYLAGGQETQYF. CDR3 nucleotides: TGCGCCAGCAGCTACCTAGCGGGGGGGCAAGAGACCCAGTACTTC. Filled out from reference TRBV5-1 and TRBJ2-5, the complete variable domain reads KAGVTQTPRYLIKTRGQQVTLSCSPISGHRSVSWYQQTPGQGLQFLFEYFSETQRNKGNFPGRFSGRQFSNSRSEMNVSTLELGDSALYLCASSYLAGGQETQYFGPGTRLLVL.

This sequence joins TRBV29-1 and TRBJ2-4; 7 nucleotides match TRBD2. Germline V gene data show CDR1 as SQVTM and CDR2 as ANQGSEA. J gave up 3 bases and V 7 bases, and 6 bases lay outside the gene matches. The CDR3 spans 13 residues. CDR3 region: CSAGGGLKNIQYF. In nucleotides, the CDR3 is TGCAGCGCTGGCGGGGGACTCAAAAACATTCAGTACTTC. Full variable domain (missing parts from reference TRBV29-1 and TRBJ2-4): SAVISQKPSRDICQRGTSLTIQCQVDSQVTMMFWYRQQPGQSLTLIATANQGSEATYESGFVIDKFPISRPNLTFSTLTVSNMSPEDSSIYLCSAGGGLKNIQYFGAGTRLSVL.

V gene TRBV5-1 combines with J gene TRBJ2-1; 15 bases map to TRBD2. Losses at the gene ends were 4 bases for V and 0 bases for J; bases not matched to a gene: 5. The germline gives CDR1 SGHRS, CDR2 YFSETQ. The CDR3 runs to 18 residues. The CDR3 DNA reads as TGCGCCAGCAGCCCCGGACTAGCGGGGGGGCCCTCCTACAATGAGCAGTTCTTC. This encodes CASSPGLAGGPSYNEQFF. Together with reference TRBV5-1 and TRBJ2-1, the CDR3 gives the full variable domain: KAGVTQTPRYLIKTRGQQVTLSCSPISGHRSVSWYQQTPGQGLQFLFEYFSETQRNKGNFPGRFSGRQFSNSRSEMNVSTLELGDSALYLCASSPGLAGGPSYNEQFFGPGTRLTVL.

The chain employs TRBV25-1 and TRBJ1-6; 7 bases are shared with TRBD1. The V segment lost 4 bases and the J segment 8 bases; nucleotides outside the gene matches: 11. This CDR3 has 16 residues. In germline, CDR1 is MGHDK, CDR2 SYGVNS. The CDR3 reads CASSGRTGITHSPLHF. Here the CDR3 DNA reads TGTGCCAGCAGTGGACGGACAGGAATTACCCATTCACCCCTCCACTTT. Drawing the rest from reference TRBV25-1 and TRBJ1-6, the complete variable domain is EADIYQTPRYLVIGTGKKITLECSQTMGHDKMYWYQQDPGMELHLIHYSYGVNSTEKGDLSSESTVSRIRTEHFPLTLESARPSHTSQYLCASSGRTGITHSPLHFGNGTRLTVT.

The chain links TRBV19 to TRBJ1-5; the D is unclear. Germline V gene lookup returns CDR1 LNHDA and CDR2 SQIVND (reference sequence). V dropped 1 base and J dropped 0 bases, with 7 bases sitting between them. The CDR3 is 15 amino acids. The CDR3 reads CASSIGHISNQPQHF. CDR3 nucleotide sequence: TGTGCCAGTAGTATAGGGCATATTAGCAATCAGCCCCAGCATTTT.

The rearrangement links TRBV29-1 to TRBJ2-7; 8 bases match TRBD2. The CDR3 loop spans 14 amino acids. The trim removed 3 bases at V and 1 base at J, leaving 5 bases unmatched. Germline values: CDR1 SQVTM, CDR2 ANQGSEA. The chain's CDR3 is CSVEVSGMSYEQYF. The CDR3 DNA reads as TGCAGCGTTGAGGTTAGCGGGATGTCCTACGAGCAGTACTTC.

The chain has TRBV5-1 and TRBJ2-6, with D tentatively TRBD1 (6 bases). From germline, CDR1 is SGHRS and CDR2 YFSETQ. The CDR3 is made up of 20 amino acids. V shed 2 bases and J shed 0 bases, with 21 bases lying between them. The CDR3 sequence: CASSFRQAEHLSSGANVLTF. The CDR3 DNA reads TGCGCCAGCAGCTTTAGACAGGCCGAACACCTGAGCTCTGGGGCCAACGTCCTGACTTTC.

This chain uses TRBV29-1 with TRBJ2-5; 8 bases align to TRBD1. The CDR3 spans 14 residues. Germline assignment: CDR1 SQVTM and CDR2 ANQGSEA. Trimming cost V 6 bases and J 2 bases; bases outside gene matches: 8. In DNA form, the CDR3 reads TGCAGCGTCCCGACAGGGGATCGGCAAGAGACCCAGTACTTC. Protein sequence: CSVPTGDRQETQYF. Filled out from reference TRBV29-1 and TRBJ2-5, the complete variable domain reads SAVISQKPSRDICQRGTSLTIQCQVDSQVTMMFWYRQQPGQSLTLIATANQGSEATYESGFVIDKFPISRPNLTFSTLTVSNMSPEDSSIYLCSVPTGDRQETQYFGPGTRLLVL.